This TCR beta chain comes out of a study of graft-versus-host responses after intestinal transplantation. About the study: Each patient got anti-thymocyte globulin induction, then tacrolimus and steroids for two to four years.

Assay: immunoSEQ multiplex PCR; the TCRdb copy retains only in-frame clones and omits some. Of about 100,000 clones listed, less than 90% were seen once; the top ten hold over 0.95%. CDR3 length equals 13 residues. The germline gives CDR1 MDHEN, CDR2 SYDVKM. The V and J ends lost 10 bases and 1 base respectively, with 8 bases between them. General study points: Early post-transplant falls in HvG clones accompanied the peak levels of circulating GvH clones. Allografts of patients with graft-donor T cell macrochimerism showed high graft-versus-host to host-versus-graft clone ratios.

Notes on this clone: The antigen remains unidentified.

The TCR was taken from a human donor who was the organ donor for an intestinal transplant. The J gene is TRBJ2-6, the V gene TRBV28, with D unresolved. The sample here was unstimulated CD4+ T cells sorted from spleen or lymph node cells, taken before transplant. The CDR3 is CATLWSGANVLTF. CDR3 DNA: TGTGCCACCCTGTGGTCTGGGGCCAACGTCCTGACTTTC.